This T cell receptor (beta chain) stems from a study of blood T cell repertoires in COVID-19. Individuals aged about 18 to 90 years were recruited from about two dozen US areas. Allocation to cohorts depended on clinical history reported by the participants. Trimming took 4 bases from V and 4 from J; bases not matched to a gene: 4. Germline values: CDR1 SGHDN, CDR2 FVKESK. This CDR3 contains 15 residues. Assay used: immunoSEQ multiplex PCR; TCRdb lists only in-frame clones, some missing. This table holds 240,000 or so clones, roughly 88% found once. V usage is TRBV14 and J usage is TRBJ2-1, with TRBD2 identical over 10 bases. Specimen: PBMCs or T cells enriched from blood (not recorded which). The clonotype originates from a woman between 50 and 59 years old who had recovered from COVID-19. CDR3 residues: CASSRTSGSYNEQFF. CDR3 nucleotide sequence: TGTGCCAGCAGCCGGACTAGCGGAAGTTACAATGAGCAGTTCTTC.